This TCR beta chain originates from a study of identifying expanded T cells in peripheral blood. Study results and caveats: Across healthy donors, higher total template counts meant significantly greater approximately 2-week count variance.

No infections or other immune events were documented during collection. V gave up 4 bases and J gave up 5 bases, with 11 bases separating them. This CDR3 spans 14 amino acids. Germline V gene sequence: CDR1 SNHLY, CDR2 FYNNEI. In the case of this clone: The antigen remains unidentified.

Here immunoSEQ multiplex PCR was the method, and the copy in TCRdb shows in-frame clones only, minus some. Among 120,000 or so clones listed, approximately 88% were seen once. Material: blood. This TCR derives from a person between 18 and 75 years old in good health. The V and J genes are TRBV2 and TRBJ2-2; D might be TRBD1 (6 bases). The CDR3 reads CASSVRQGTGELFF. CDR3 DNA: TGTGCCAGCAGTGTGAGGCAGGGGACCGGGGAGCTGTTTTTT.